The rows below give T cell receptor beta chains drawn from one sample of a study of blood T cell repertoires in COVID-19. The data were produced by immunoSEQ multiplex PCR, yet TCRdb's version contains in-frame clones alone and is incomplete. The data show approximately 400,000 clones, 75% to 90% seen once. What was sequenced was PBMCs or T cells enriched from blood (not recorded which). These receptors originate from a woman between 50 and 59 years old who had recovered from COVID-19. CDR3s leave out the opening cysteine and the closing phenylalanine or tryptophan. The order of the fields is D gene, V gene, CDR3 protein. D genes are given only for firm matches.

TRBD1 | TRBV5-5 | ASSLTTDRVNQPQH
TRBD1 | TRBV5-1 | ASSSTGVDYGYT
- | TRBV6-2/TRBV6-3 | ASSSRGRASTDTQY
TRBD1 | TRBV7-2 | ASSHRDRGLIEQF
TRBD2 | TRBV3-1/TRBV3-2 | ASSRQTSGTRTDTQY
TRBD2 | TRBV6-5 | ASSRLAGPTDTQY
TRBD1 | TRBV30 | AWSMGQGYEQY
TRBD1 | TRBV19 | ASSIPGTGGVLEAF
- | TRBV14 | ASSQDTQEQY
- | TRBV30 | AWKTGAYNSPLH
TRBD2 | TRBV7-2 | ASSEGLAGGNQETQY